This TCR beta chain emerged from a study of OX40 agonist ivuxolimab in advanced cancers. The overall study: An agonistic anti-OX40 (CD134) antibody, ivuxolimab, was used to treat the patients.

A remark on this clone: As yet, its antigen is unknown.

Assay: immunoSEQ multiplex PCR; the TCRdb copy retains only in-frame clones and omits some. Of around 84,000 clones listed, about 93% are singletons. Overall study results and limits: There was clonal expansion of CD4+ and CD8+ blood T cells by week 6 at 0.1 to 3.0 mg/kg. Some patients without response likewise showed low normalized clonal expansion.

This receptor was obtained from an adult with an advanced solid tumor such as melanoma, head and neck, liver or kidney cancer. The sequencing here drew on CD4+ or CD8+ T cells sorted from blood, taken in a trial of the OX40 agonist ivuxolimab.

The CDR3 spells CASSQNTEREGYNEQFF. Here the CDR3 DNA reads TGCGCCAGCAGCCAAAACACGGAGAGGGAGGGCTACAATGAGCAGTTCTTC. V and J are TRBV4-1 and TRBJ2-1; TRBD2 aligns across 7 bases. CDR1 is MGHRA, CDR2 YSYEKL, per germline. The length of the CDR3 is 17 residues. J gave up 3 bases and V 2 bases, and 10 bases lay outside the gene matches.